What follows describes a single T cell receptor beta chain. Its antigen is undetermined. This specimen belongs to a study of post-analysis software for immune sequencing data. As for the study in general: Secondary progressive, relapsing-remitting and progressive-relapsing multiple sclerosis were among the included disease courses.

Study-level points and caveats: Five TRBV segments were significantly more frequent in patients than in controls. TRBV5-6, TRBV5-1 and TRBV20-1 were among these segments. The normalized Chao1 diversity of multiple sclerosis patients was significantly lower than that of controls. Clustering by F measure revealed strong co-clustering among samples prepared together in one batch.

The ends were cut back, 3 bases at V and 13 bases at J, with 19 bases in the middle. Per the germline V gene, CDR1 is DFQATT and CDR2 is SNEGSKA (reference sequence). The CDR3 sequence is 13 residues long. TCR beta libraries were prepared from cDNA with unique molecular identifiers. There were roughly 0.95 to 10 million T cells, and around 500,000 cDNA molecules came from them. A single record per CDR3 protein comes from TCRdb applying MiXCR to the PCR reads. The table records 600,000 to 750,000 distinct CDR3 sequences, over 45% of them present only once. The origin of this receptor is a girl aged 2 to 10 with multiple sclerosis. This sequence joins TRBV20-1 and TRBJ2-1, with D possibly called TRBD1 or TRBD2 (5 bases each). The sequenced sample was blood. The CDR3 bases are TGCAGTGCTAGGCAGGGTCTTGCACCTAGCCAGTTCTTC. As protein: CSARQGLAPSQFF.